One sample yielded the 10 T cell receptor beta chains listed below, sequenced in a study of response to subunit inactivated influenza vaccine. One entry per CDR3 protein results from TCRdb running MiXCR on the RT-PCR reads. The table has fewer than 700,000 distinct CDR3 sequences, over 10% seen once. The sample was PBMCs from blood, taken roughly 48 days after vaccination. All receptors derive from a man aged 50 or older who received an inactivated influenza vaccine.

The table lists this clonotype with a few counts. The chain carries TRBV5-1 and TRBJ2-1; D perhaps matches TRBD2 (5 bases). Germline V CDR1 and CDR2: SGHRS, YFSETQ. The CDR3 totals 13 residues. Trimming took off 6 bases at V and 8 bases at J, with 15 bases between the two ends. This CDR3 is CASTLAGEDEQFF. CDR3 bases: TGCGCCAGCACTCTAGCCGGGGAAGATGAGCAGTTCTTC.

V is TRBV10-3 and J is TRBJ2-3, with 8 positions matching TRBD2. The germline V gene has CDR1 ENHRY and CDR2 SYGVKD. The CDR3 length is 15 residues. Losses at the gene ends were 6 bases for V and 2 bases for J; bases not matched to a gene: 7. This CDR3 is CAIRLAGSPTDTQYF. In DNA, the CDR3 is TGTGCCATCAGATTAGCGGGGAGCCCCACAGATACGCAGTATTTT.

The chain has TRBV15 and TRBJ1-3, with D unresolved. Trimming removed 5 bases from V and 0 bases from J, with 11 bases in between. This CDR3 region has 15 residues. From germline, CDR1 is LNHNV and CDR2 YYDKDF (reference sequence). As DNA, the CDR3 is TGTGCCACCAGCGGCGGACGGAACTCTGGAAACACCATATATTTT. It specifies CATSGGRNSGNTIYF.

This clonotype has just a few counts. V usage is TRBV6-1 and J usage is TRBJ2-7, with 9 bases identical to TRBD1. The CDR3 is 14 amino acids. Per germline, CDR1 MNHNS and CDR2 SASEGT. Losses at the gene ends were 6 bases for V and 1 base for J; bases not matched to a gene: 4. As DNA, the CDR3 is TGTGCCAGCAGGTTGGGACAGGGATCCTACGAGCAGTACTTC. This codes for CASRLGQGSYEQYF.

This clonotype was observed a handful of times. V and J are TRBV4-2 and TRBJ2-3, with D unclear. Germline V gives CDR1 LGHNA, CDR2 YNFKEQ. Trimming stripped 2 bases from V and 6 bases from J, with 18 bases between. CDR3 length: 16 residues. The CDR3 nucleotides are TGTGCCAGCAGCCAAAGCGCCAACCCCTTATGGGATACGCAGTATTTT. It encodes CASSQSANPLWDTQYF.

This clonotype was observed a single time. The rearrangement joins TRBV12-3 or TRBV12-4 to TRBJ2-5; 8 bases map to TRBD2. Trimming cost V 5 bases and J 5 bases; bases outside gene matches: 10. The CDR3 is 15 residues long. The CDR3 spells CASSRAGVPGETQYF. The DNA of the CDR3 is TGTGCCAGCAGTCGAGCGGGGGTGCCTGGGGAGACCCAGTACTTC.

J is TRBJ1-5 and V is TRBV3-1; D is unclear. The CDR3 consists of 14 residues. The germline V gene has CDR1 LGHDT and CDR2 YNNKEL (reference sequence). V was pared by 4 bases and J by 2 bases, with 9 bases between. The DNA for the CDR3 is TGTGCCAGCAGCCCACAACCTGGCAATCAGCCCCAGCATTTT. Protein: CASSPQPGNQPQHF. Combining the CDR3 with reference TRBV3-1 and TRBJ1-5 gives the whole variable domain DTAVSQTPKYLVTQMGNDKSIKCEQNLGHDTMYWYKQDSKKFLKIMFSYNNKELIINETVPNRFSPKSPDKAHLNLHINSLELGDSAVYFCASSPQPGNQPQHFGDGTRLSIL.

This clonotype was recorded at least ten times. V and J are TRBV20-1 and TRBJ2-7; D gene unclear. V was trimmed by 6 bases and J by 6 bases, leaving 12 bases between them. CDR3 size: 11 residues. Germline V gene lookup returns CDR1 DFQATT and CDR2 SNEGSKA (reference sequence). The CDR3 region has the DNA TGCAGTGCCCCATATAGCTCCGAGCAGTACTTC. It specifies CSAPYSSEQYF.

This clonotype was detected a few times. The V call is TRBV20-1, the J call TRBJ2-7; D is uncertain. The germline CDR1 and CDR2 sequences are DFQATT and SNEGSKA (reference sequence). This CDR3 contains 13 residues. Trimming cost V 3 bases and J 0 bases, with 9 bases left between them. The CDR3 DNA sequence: TGCAGTGCTAGTCCGGGCCGCTCCTACGAGCAGTACTTC. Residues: CSASPGRSYEQYF.

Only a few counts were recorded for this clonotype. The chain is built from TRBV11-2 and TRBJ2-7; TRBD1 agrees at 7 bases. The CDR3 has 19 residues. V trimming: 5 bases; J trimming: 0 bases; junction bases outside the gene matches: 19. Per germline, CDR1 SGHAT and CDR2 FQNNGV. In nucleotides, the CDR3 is TGTGCCAGCAGCCCTAAAACGGGACAGACAGCCTCTAGCTCCTACGAGCAGTACTTC. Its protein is CASSPKTGQTASSSYEQYF.